This entry concerns a single TCR beta chain. This CDR3 comprises 14 residues. In germline, CDR1 is MNHEY, CDR2 SMNVEV (reference sequence). V lost 5 bases to trimming and J lost 1 base; unmatched junction nucleotides: 2. How the authors handled the data: Amplification of reference gene primers provided the estimated nucleated cell counts. The protocol was immunoSEQ multiplex PCR, while the TCRdb copy is restricted to in-frame clones and leaves out a portion. D and trimming were read from the DNA, whereas the V and J calls and clone size are those reported in that table. The sample contains about 81,000 clones, about 89% of which appear only once. This sample was included in a study of blood T cell repertoires in COVID-19. Study summary: Italy, Spain and the United States were the sources of the convalescent and acute COVID-19 samples. Sources were T cells, B-cell-depleted T cells, or PBMCs; the material itself was cDNA or gDNA.

The TCR sequence derives from a man aged 70 or older with active or convalescent COVID-19. J is TRBJ1-1 and V is TRBV27, with 9 positions matching TRBD1. Specimen: peripheral blood. For the CDR3, the DNA is TGTGCCAGCAGTCCGGGACAGGGGAACACTGAAGCTTTCTTT. It codes for CASSPGQGNTEAFF.